The rows below give T cell receptor beta chains drawn from one sample of a study of blood T cell repertoires in COVID-19. Sequencing used immunoSEQ multiplex PCR; TCRdb keeps in-frame clones, though not all of them. This repertoire shows fewer than 50,000 clones, under 95% found once; its top ten account for under 4.5%. Sequenced input: peripheral blood. These receptors came from a human donor in a cohort sampled during active COVID-19. Each CDR3 is given with its conserved first and last residue. The D gene is left open where the match is weak. Not all rows give a size; the values are once, few, many and, for expanded clones, a class.

j_call v_call clone_size d_call cdr3_nt cdr3_aa
TRBJ2-7 TRBV5-4 few TRBD2 TGTGCCAGCAGCTTGGCAGCGGGGGATGACGAGCAGTACTTC CASSLAAGDDEQYF
TRBJ1-1 TRBV3-1/TRBV3-2 . TRBD1 TGTGCCAGCAGCGATACTGCCGCAGGGGGCACTGAAGCTTTCTTT CASSDTAAGGTEAFF
TRBJ2-3 TRBV5-1 . TRBD2 TGCGCCAGCAGCAGCGGGGGGACAGATACGCAGTATTTT CASSSGGTDTQYF
TRBJ1-1 TRBV28 . TRBD1 TGTGCCAGCACCTCCCGGACAGGGGTGAACACTGAAGCTTTCTTT CASTSRTGVNTEAFF
TRBJ1-2 TRBV11-2 . . TGTGCCAGCAGCTTATTACAGGCAAACTATGGCTACACCTTC CASSLLQANYGYTF
TRBJ2-7 TRBV5-1 . . TGCGCCAGCACATTAGGGGTCCCGGCCTACGAGCAGTACTTC CASTLGVPAYEQYF
TRBJ2-7 TRBV29-1 . . TGCAGCGTGTACACGCAAAGCTCCTACGAGCAGTACTTC CSVYTQSSYEQYF
TRBJ2-1 TRBV6-5 . . TGTGCCAGCAGTTATAGATCCGAGCAGTTCTTC CASSYRSEQFF
TRBJ1-1 TRBV19 . TRBD1 TGTGCCAGTAGGGGGACAGGGCCCACTGAAGCTTTCTTT CASRGTGPTEAFF
TRBJ2-1 TRBV29-1 . TRBD2 TGCAGCGTTGGGACTAGCGGTGAGCAGTTCTTC CSVGTSGEQFF
TRBJ2-7 TRBV5-4 . TRBD1 TGTGCCAGCAGCCCCAGTAAAGGGGGCTCGGGAGAGCAGTACTTC CASSPSKGGSGEQYF
TRBJ1-4 TRBV19 . TRBD1 TGTGCCAGTAATGGGGGGACAGGGTTTTCAACTAATGAAAAACTGTTTTTT CASNGGTGFSTNEKLFF
TRBJ1-1 TRBV5-5 . TRBD1 TGTGCCAGCAGCTCTAGGGGGCTTGAGACTGAAGCTTTCTTT CASSSRGLETEAFF
TRBJ1-5 TRBV5-1 . . TGTGCCAGCAGCTTACAGGGCAATCAGCCCCAGCATTTT CASSLQGNQPQHF
TRBJ1-1 TRBV19 . . TGTGCCAGTAGTATGGCAGGGTCCCTTAACACTGAAGCTTTCTTT CASSMAGSLNTEAFF
TRBJ1-2 TRBV6-5 . TRBD1 TGTGCCAGCAGTAACCTCGGGACAGGGTATGGCTACACCTTC CASSNLGTGYGYTF
TRBJ1-2 TRBV11-3 . TRBD1 TGTGCCAGTGCCAGGGGGCTCAATGGCTACACCTTC CASARGLNGYTF
TRBJ2-7 TRBV28 . TRBD2 TGTGCCAGCAGTTTATCCCCTCGTACGATAGCGGGAGGGCCCTACGAGCAGTACTTC CASSLSPRTIAGGPYEQYF
TRBJ2-7 TRBV7-6 . TRBD2 TGTGCCAGCAGCCATACCGGGACTAGCGGGTTAAGGGGCTACGAGCAGTACTTC CASSHTGTSGLRGYEQYF
TRBJ2-1 TRBV24-1 . TRBD1 TGTGCCACTAGACAGGGCACATACAATGAGCAGTTCTTC CATRQGTYNEQFF
TRBJ1-4 TRBV18 . TRBD1 TGTGCCAGCTCACCGAGGGGGCTCGCGGCTAATGAAAAACTGTTTTTT CASSPRGLAANEKLFF
TRBJ1-2 TRBV5-1 . . TGCGCCAGCAGCTTGGGAGGCTCGGGCTACACCTTC CASSLGGSGYTF
TRBJ1-1 TRBV18 once . TGTGCCAGCTCACCACTCACGGGGAGGGACACTGAAGCTTTCTTT CASSPLTGRDTEAFF
TRBJ2-5 TRBV12-3/TRBV12-4 . TRBD1 TGTGCCAGCAGTCAGACAGGGCCGGAGACCCAGTACTTC CASSQTGPETQYF